This TCR beta chain is from a study of neoadjuvant nivolumab and ipilimumab in lung cancer. Study-level points and caveats: TCR clonality did not significantly correlate with pathologic tumor regression. Resected tumors had greater TCR richness and clonality than uninvolved lung. Only two of four nivolumab-treated tumors gained richness and clonality by surgery.

This CDR3 is 12 amino acids long. Deletions cut 2 bases from V and 5 bases from J, with 6 bases between. Germline V gives CDR1 SQVTM, CDR2 ANQGSEA. This table comes from immunoSEQ multiplex PCR, and its TCRdb copy is limited to in-frame clones, with some not included. This sample has 5,500 to 7,500 clones, with 70% to 80% found just once. A few counts support this clone. The antigen remains undetermined. This TCR derives from an adult with non-small cell lung cancer. The chain uses TRBV29-1 and TRBJ2-2; D remains ambiguous. The material sequenced was tumor tissue, taken after neoadjuvant nivolumab, alone or with ipilimumab, at or shortly before surgery. CDR3 bases: TGCAGCGTTGAAATTAGAACCGGGGAGCTGTTTTTT. This encodes CSVEIRTGELFF.